These 27 T cell receptor beta chains share one sample of origin, sequenced in a study of OX40 agonist ivuxolimab in advanced cancers. The method was immunoSEQ multiplex PCR; TCRdb's version includes in-frame clones alone and lacks a portion of them. The sample yields around 67,000 clones, roughly nine tenths seen once. Sequencing used CD4+ or CD8+ T cells sorted from blood, obtained in a trial of the OX40 agonist ivuxolimab. Receptor source: an adult with an advanced solid tumor such as melanoma, head and neck, liver or kidney cancer.

The V and J genes are TRBV29-1 and TRBJ1-1, with D maybe TRBD1 (5 bases). The CDR3 is 13 residues long. Germline V gene data show CDR1 as SQVTM and CDR2 as ANQGSEA. V was clipped by 6 bases and J by 4 bases, with 15 bases between them. CDR3 region: CSVPRSQGTEAFF. The DNA of the CDR3 is TGCAGCGTCCCACGGAGCCAGGGCACTGAAGCTTTCTTT.

This chain uses TRBV7-8 with TRBJ2-7; no reliable D call. The germline V and J ends were trimmed by 1 base and 6 bases, with 10 bases remaining between them. The germline gives CDR1 SGHVS, CDR2 FQNEAQ. CDR3 size: 13 residues. As DNA, the CDR3 is TGTGCCAGCAGCTTAGTAGGCCGTTCCGAGCAGTACTTC. It encodes CASSLVGRSEQYF.

The V and J genes are TRBV6-5 and TRBJ1-4; no clear D gene. Looked up from germline, CDR1 is MNHEY and CDR2 is SVGAGI. V was shortened by 2 bases and J by 3 bases, with 13 bases between the two germline ends. The CDR3 has 16 amino acids. The CDR3 bases are TGTGCCAGCAGTTACGCAGTGCAACGGTCTAATGAAAAACTGTTTTTT. This translates into CASSYAVQRSNEKLFF.

The chain recombines TRBV7-3 with TRBJ2-1; D gene uncertain. V dropped 0 bases and J dropped 2 bases, with 8 bases sitting between them. CDR1 is SGHTA, CDR2 FQGTGA, per germline. The CDR3 sequence is 15 residues long. CDR3: CASSLTVTPYNEQFF. CDR3 nucleotides: TGTGCCAGCAGCTTAACGGTAACCCCCTACAATGAGCAGTTCTTC.

The gene calls are TRBV5-4 and TRBJ2-7; TRBD2 aligns across 7 bases. The CDR3 loop spans 14 amino acids. The junction had 6 bases not matched to a gene; V was cut back by 2 bases and J by 4 bases. Germline V gives CDR1 SGHNT, CDR2 YYREEE (reference sequence). This CDR3 is CASSLGGSMYEQYF. The DNA for the CDR3 is TGTGCCAGCAGCTTAGGCGGGAGCATGTACGAGCAGTACTTC.

The V call is TRBV6-1, the J call TRBJ1-1; D unresolved. Germline CDR1 reads MNHNS; CDR2 reads SASEGT. Trimming cost V 2 bases and J 10 bases, with 11 bases left between them. CDR3 length: 12 residues. DNA of the CDR3: TGTGCCAGCAGTGAAATGGGTCTGGGAGCTTTCTTT. Translation: CASSEMGLGAFF.

The chain combines TRBV28 with TRBJ2-7, with unresolved D. V lost 3 bases, J lost 2 bases, and 14 bases lay in between. In germline, CDR1 is MDHEN, CDR2 SYDVKM. The CDR3 loop spans 15 amino acids. The CDR3 DNA follows: TGTGCCAGCAGTTTTGAAAAGAAACGGGCCTACGAGCAGTACTTC. Translating it yields CASSFEKKRAYEQYF. Together with reference TRBV28 and TRBJ2-7, the CDR3 gives the full variable domain: DVKVTQSSRYLVKRTGEKVFLECVQDMDHENMFWYRQDPGLGLRLIYFSYDVKMKEKGDIPEGYSVSREKKERFSLILESASTNQTSMYLCASSFEKKRAYEQYFGPGTRLTVT.

The chain combines TRBV6-6 with TRBJ1-5; 7 bases match TRBD1. J lost 7 bases, V lost 7 bases, and 7 bases had no gene match. The CDR3 spans 13 residues. Germline lookup yields CDR1 MNHNY and CDR2 SVGAGI (reference sequence). The CDR3 region has the DNA TGTGCCAGCACGAGACAGGGAAGCCAGCCCCAGCATTTT. Protein sequence: CASTRQGSQPQHF.

The genes are TRBV6-6 and TRBJ1-4; 7 nucleotides agree with TRBD1. The ends lost 2 bases at V and 8 bases at J; junction bases unmatched: 8. Per the germline V gene, CDR1 is MNHNY and CDR2 is SVGAGI (reference sequence). CDR3 length equals 15 residues. The CDR3 DNA sequence: TGTGCCAGCAGTTACGAGACAGGGAAAGGAGAAAAACTGTTTTTT. Protein: CASSYETGKGEKLFF.

This chain uses TRBV12-5 with TRBJ2-3, with D perhaps TRBD1 (7 bases). Between the trimmed V and J ends, which lost 5 bases and 4 bases, there was a span of 10 bases. The germline V gene encodes CDR1 LGHNT and CDR2 FRNRAP. The CDR3 is 13 residues long. The CDR3 DNA follows: TGTGCTAGTGGTCCAGGGGGGTCAGATACGCAGTATTTT. Protein product: CASGPGGSDTQYF.

The DNA for the CDR3 is TGTGCCAGCAGCAGGACAGGGGCCGGAAACACCATATATTTT. It codes for CASSRTGAGNTIYF. The V gene is TRBV13, the J gene TRBJ1-3, with TRBD1 matching over 9 bases. Germline CDR1 reads PRHDT; CDR2 reads FYEKMQ (reference sequence). V was pared by 5 bases and J by 4 bases, with 3 bases of the junction left unmatched. The CDR3 totals 14 residues.

V usage is TRBV7-2 and J usage is TRBJ2-2; 14 bases agree with TRBD2. The CDR3 spans 17 residues. The germline V gene has CDR1 SGHTA and CDR2 FQGNSA. V was clipped by 5 bases and J by 4 bases; unmatched bases: 6. The CDR3 nucleotides read TGTGCCAGCAGCCCGACTAGCGGGGGGGCCGCCACCGGGGAGCTGTTTTTT. It specifies CASSPTSGGAATGELFF.

The chain has TRBV4-2 and TRBJ2-7, with 8 nucleotides matching TRBD2. The ends lost 3 bases at V and 1 base at J; junction bases unmatched: 2. The CDR3 totals 14 residues. The germline gives CDR1 LGHNA, CDR2 YNFKEQ. CDR3 amino acids: CASSHSGVSYEQYF. The CDR3 DNA reads as TGTGCCAGCAGCCATAGCGGGGTTTCCTACGAGCAGTACTTC.

V and J are TRBV10-1 and TRBJ2-2; D unresolved. Germline CDR1 and CDR2: WNHNN and SYGVQD (reference sequence). This CDR3 has 13 residues. V shed 7 bases and J shed 1 base, with 7 bases lying between them. The CDR3 spells CASKGQNTGELFF. For the CDR3, the DNA is TGCGCCAGCAAAGGGCAGAACACCGGGGAGCTGTTTTTT.

The chain links TRBV5-1 to TRBJ1-1; 9 positions agree with TRBD1. Germline V gene lookup returns CDR1 SGHRS and CDR2 YFSETQ. There are 16 residues in the CDR3. With V trimmed by 2 bases and J by 6 bases, 11 bases remained unmatched. The CDR3 sequence is CASSLFPGQGGSEAFF. The CDR3 coding sequence is TGCGCCAGCAGCTTATTTCCGGGACAGGGCGGGTCTGAAGCTTTCTTT.

The rearrangement uses TRBV9 and TRBJ2-3; 11 bases are shared with TRBD2. The CDR3 has 15 amino acids. The germline V gene has CDR1 SGDLS and CDR2 YYNGEE. Germline trimming cut 4 bases from V and 5 bases from J; bases unmatched to any gene: 6. As DNA, the CDR3 is TGTGCCAGCAGCTCAGGGACTAGCGGAGAAGATACGCAGTATTTT. This sequence encodes CASSSGTSGEDTQYF.

The rearrangement uses TRBV6-1 and TRBJ1-6, with 7 positions matching TRBD1. The CDR3 runs 13 residues. The ends lost 9 bases at V and 7 bases at J; junction bases unmatched: 6. The germline gives CDR1 MNHNS, CDR2 SASEGT. In DNA form, the CDR3 reads TGTGCCAGTTGGCCGGGACAGAATTCACCCCTCCACTTT. This sequence encodes CASWPGQNSPLHF.

The rearrangement joins TRBV5-1 to TRBJ2-1; a weak D match, TRBD2 (6 bases). The length of the CDR3 is 17 residues. In germline, CDR1 is SGHRS, CDR2 YFSETQ. V lost 0 bases, J lost 0 bases, and 13 bases lay in between. CDR3 nucleotides: TGCGCCAGCAGCTTGGACCCAGCGGGTAGCTCCTACAATGAGCAGTTCTTC. As protein: CASSLDPAGSSYNEQFF.

The chain uses TRBV7-2 and TRBJ2-5, with 9 bases aligning to TRBD2. Germline values: CDR1 SGHTA, CDR2 FQGNSA. This CDR3 has 15 amino acids. The junction had 8 bases not matched to a gene; V was cut back by 4 bases and J by 5 bases. The CDR3: CASSYPAGGWETQYF. CDR3 DNA sequence: TGTGCCAGCAGCTACCCAGCGGGGGGATGGGAGACCCAGTACTTC.

The chain has TRBV7-2 and TRBJ1-2, with D perhaps matching TRBD1 (6 bases). The CDR3 is 13 amino acids. Looked up from germline, CDR1 is SGHTA and CDR2 is FQGNSA. Trimming stripped 0 bases from V and 8 bases from J, with 10 bases between. CDR3 amino acids: CASSLADSVGYTF. The CDR3, as DNA: TGTGCCAGCAGCTTAGCGGACAGCGTCGGCTACACCTTC.

The chain is built from TRBV5-6 and TRBJ2-4; D not resolved. This CDR3 is 11 amino acids long. Germline-derived CDR1 and CDR2 are SGHDT and YYEEEE. Trimming removed 4 bases at V and 15 bases at J, with 14 bases between. The chain's CDR3 is CASSQLYSGYF. The CDR3 DNA sequence: TGTGCCAGCAGCCAGCTATATTCAGGGTACTTC.

This chain links TRBV7-2 with TRBJ2-7; D may be TRBD1 or TRBD2 (5 bases each). This CDR3 has 14 residues. The V gene lost 1 base and the J gene lost 6 bases, with 13 bases spanning the gap. CDR1 is SGHTA and CDR2 is FQGNSA in the germline V gene. The CDR3 reads CASSLEGRGFEQYF. Here the CDR3 DNA reads TGTGCCAGCAGCTTAGAGGGACGTGGGTTCGAGCAGTACTTC.

The CDR3 bases are TGTGCCAGCCTGACTAGCGGGGAGATAGAGACCCAGTACTTC. Translating it yields CASLTSGEIETQYF. The rearrangement joins TRBV2 to TRBJ2-5; TRBD2 aligns across 11 bases. V was clipped by 8 bases and J by 4 bases; unmatched bases: 6. The germline gives CDR1 SNHLY, CDR2 FYNNEI. The length of the CDR3 is 14 residues.

The chain joins TRBV19 to TRBJ1-5; the D gene is possibly TRBD1 (6 bases). CDR1 and CDR2 (germline): LNHDA, SQIVND (reference sequence). The CDR3 has 16 residues. V was pared by 7 bases and J by 1 base, with 17 bases between. The CDR3 nucleotides are TGTGCCAGTACCCACAGGGAGGGTACCAGCAATCAGCCCCAGCATTTT. Translated, it gives CASTHREGTSNQPQHF.

The rearrangement links TRBV10-3 to TRBJ2-3; TRBD2 agrees at 13 bases. The CDR3 runs to 15 residues. The V and J ends lost 6 bases and 4 bases, in that order; junction bases with no gene match: 4. Germline values: CDR1 ENHRY, CDR2 SYGVKD. The CDR3 is CAIRLAGGPSDTQYF. CDR3 coding DNA: TGTGCCATCAGACTAGCGGGGGGGCCGTCAGATACGCAGTATTTT.

This chain connects TRBV6-5 to TRBJ1-5, with D unresolved. CDR3 length: 13 residues. Trimming stripped 6 bases from V and 3 bases from J, with 9 bases between. In germline, CDR1 is MNHEY, CDR2 SVGAGI. Here the CDR3 DNA reads TGTGCCAGCAGCCCACAGTACAATCAGCCCCAGCATTTT. Its protein product is CASSPQYNQPQHF.

Only a few counts were recorded for this clone. The chain uses TRBV4-2 and TRBJ2-7, with TRBD2 as a possible D gene (6 bases). The V gene lost 2 bases and the J gene lost 6 bases, with 23 bases spanning the gap. Per the germline V gene, CDR1 is LGHNA and CDR2 is YNFKEQ. The CDR3 has 17 residues. The CDR3 sequence is CASSQQVGTRPLGEQYF. CDR3 in DNA: TGTGCCAGCAGCCAACAGGTCGGGACTCGCCCCTTAGGCGAGCAGTACTTC.